This TCR beta chain was sequenced during a study of regulatory T cells in long-lasting Graves disease. For the study at large: Newly diagnosed Graves' patients had taken antithyroid drugs under 3 months.

TCR beta libraries were built with iRepertoire HTBI primers and Arm-PCR of CDR3 regions. TCRdb recomputed calls from the multiplex PCR reads with MiXCR, one row per CDR3 protein. The data show over 350,000 distinct CDR3 sequences, less than 15% seen once. Time point given: newly diagnosed GD, antithyroid drugs for less than 3 months. The TCR library was made from RNA extracted from PBMCs. Graves' disease diagnosis followed American Thyroid Association guidelines. Looked up from germline, CDR1 is MNHEY and CDR2 is SVGEGT. This CDR3 is 14 amino acids long. V was trimmed by 0 bases and J by 4 bases, leaving 9 bases between them. The same specimen was also included in a second study, on T cells in Graves' hyperthyroidism and ophthalmopathy. That source reports: Uncontrolled infections, other autoimmune diseases, pregnancy or lactation led to exclusion of patients.

This chain uses TRBV6-2 or TRBV6-3 with TRBJ1-2; the D is unclear. This receptor was obtained from a woman aged 50 to 60 with Graves disease. The sequencing used peripheral blood mononuclear cells (PBMCs), collected at new diagnosis, from a patient treated with antithyroid drugs. CDR3 region: CASSYSIFGYGYTF. DNA for the CDR3: TGTGCCAGCAGTTACTCGATATTTGGCTATGGCTACACCTTC.